These 7 T cell receptor beta chains were all obtained from the same sample, sequenced in a study of cytomegalovirus exposure and HLA in healthy donors. The PCR made use of 60 Vbeta and 13 Jbeta primers. Generated by immunoSEQ multiplex PCR, the TCRdb table keeps only in-frame clones and is missing some. The profile shows 150,000 to 200,000 clones, over 60% of them singletons. Sequenced: PBMCs. These TCRs come from a female donor in good health and CMV-seronegative.

The chain uses TRBV7-2 and TRBJ2-5, with D possibly TRBD2 on 6 matching bases. The CDR3 covers 13 residues. The ends were cut back, 6 bases at V and 2 bases at J, with 10 bases in the middle. The germline CDR1 and CDR2 sequences are SGHTA and FQGNSA. CDR3 DNA sequence: TGTGCCAGCAGGTCGACTAGGCAAGAGACCCAGTACTTC. Protein: CASRSTRQETQYF.

This clone was observed a single time. The chain joins TRBV11-2 to TRBJ2-7, with D possibly being TRBD2 (5 bases). Germline V gene sequence: CDR1 SGHAT, CDR2 FQNNGV. The CDR3 totals 11 residues. Deletions cut 5 bases from V and 9 bases from J, with 11 bases between. The CDR3 nucleotides are TGTGCCAGCAGCCCGGGAAGCGTGCAGTACTTC. It encodes CASSPGSVQYF.

This clone was detected only a few times. The chain combines TRBV2 with TRBJ2-1, with 7 bases identical to TRBD1. This CDR3 has 15 amino acids. Per germline, CDR1 SNHLY and CDR2 FYNNEI. Germline trimming cut 7 bases from V and 5 bases from J; bases unmatched to any gene: 11. The CDR3, as DNA: TGTGCCAGCACCTCATGGGGACAGTCGCACAATGAGCAGTTCTTC. Amino acid sequence: CASTSWGQSHNEQFF. Combining the CDR3 with reference TRBV2 and TRBJ2-1 gives the whole variable domain EPEVTQTPSHQVTQMGQEVILRCVPISNHLYFYWYRQILGQKVEFLVSFYNNEISEKSEIFDDQFSVERPDGSNFTLKIRSTKLEDSAMYFCASTSWGQSHNEQFFGPGTRLTVL.

The CDR3 loop is CASSQAAGGTDTQYF. For the CDR3, the DNA is TGCGCCAGCAGCCAAGCGGCGGGAGGCACAGATACGCAGTATTTT. The rearrangement uses TRBV4-3 and TRBJ2-3; TRBD2 matches 7 bases. CDR3 length: 15 amino acids. Germline-derived CDR1 and CDR2 are LGHNA and YSLEER. V was pared by 1 base and J by 1 base, with 2 bases of the junction left unmatched.

This clone was counted once. The chain recombines TRBV18 with TRBJ2-5; maybe TRBD2 (6 bases). Germline CDR1 KGHSH, CDR2 LQKENI. The CDR3 loop spans 14 amino acids. V shed 8 bases and J shed 1 base, with 14 bases lying between them. The DNA of the CDR3 is TGTGCCAGCAGCTCTAGCGCCAGCCAAGAGACCCAGTACTTC. Its translation is CASSSSASQETQYF.

The chain employs TRBV4-3 and TRBJ2-7; TRBD2 aligns across 9 bases. CDR3 length: 17 amino acids. From germline, CDR1 is LGHNA and CDR2 YSLEER. J lost 4 bases, V lost 1 base, and 11 bases had no gene match. The CDR3 loop reads CASSQAHPLAGKYEQYF. The CDR3, as DNA: TGCGCCAGCAGCCAAGCACATCCGCTAGCGGGAAAATACGAGCAGTACTTC.

This clone appeared a few times. The chain recombines TRBV2 with TRBJ2-2, with 7 bases identical to TRBD2. With 8 bases clipped from V and 4 bases from J, the junction kept 7 bases outside the gene matches. The CDR3 spans 14 residues. Germline CDR1 and CDR2: SNHLY and FYNNEI. This CDR3 is CASRSSGFTGELFF. In DNA form, the CDR3 reads TGTGCCAGCCGATCTAGCGGATTCACCGGGGAGCTGTTTTTT.